This T cell receptor (beta chain) emerged from a study of identical twins. Findings and caveats of the study: Beta out-of-frame sequences displayed a weaker excess of sharing between twins. In cord blood, abundant beta clonotypes had fewer insertions; memory showed no trend.

TCRdb used MiXCR to reprocess the 5' RACE reads, holding one entry per CDR3 protein. Among more than 1.5 million distinct CDR3 sequences, 25% to 35% were seen once, and the ten largest hold over 0.25%. About this clonotype itself: Its antigen is unknown.

The TCR sequence derives from a newborn girl in good health. Material: cord blood.

This CDR3 reads CASSPWTSGRIGTQYF. In DNA form, the CDR3 reads TGCGCCAGCAGCCCCTGGACTAGCGGGAGGATCGGTACGCAGTATTTT. The gene calls are TRBV5-1 and TRBJ2-3, with 14 nucleotides matching TRBD2. V shed 4 bases, J shed 8 bases, and the junction held 9 bases outside the gene matches. In germline, CDR1 is SGHRS, CDR2 YFSETQ. This CDR3 has 16 amino acids. The full variable domain, in which reference TRBV5-1 and TRBJ2-3 provide the parts outside the CDR3, is KAGVTQTPRYLIKTRGQQVTLSCSPISGHRSVSWYQQTPGQGLQFLFEYFSETQRNKGNFPGRFSGRQFSNSRSEMNVSTLELGDSALYLCASSPWTSGRIGTQYFGPGTRLTVL.